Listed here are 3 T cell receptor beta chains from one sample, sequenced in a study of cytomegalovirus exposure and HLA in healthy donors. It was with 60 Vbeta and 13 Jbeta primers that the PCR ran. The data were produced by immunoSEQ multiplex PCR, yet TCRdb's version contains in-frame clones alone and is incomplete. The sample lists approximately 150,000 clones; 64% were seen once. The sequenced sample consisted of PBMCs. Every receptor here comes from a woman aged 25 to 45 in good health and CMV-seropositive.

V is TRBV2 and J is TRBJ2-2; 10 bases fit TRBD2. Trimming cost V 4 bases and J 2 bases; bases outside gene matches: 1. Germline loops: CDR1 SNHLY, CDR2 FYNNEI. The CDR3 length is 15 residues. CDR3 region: CASSGTSGNTGELFF. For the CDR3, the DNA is TGTGCCAGCAGTGGGACTAGCGGAAACACCGGGGAGCTGTTTTTT.

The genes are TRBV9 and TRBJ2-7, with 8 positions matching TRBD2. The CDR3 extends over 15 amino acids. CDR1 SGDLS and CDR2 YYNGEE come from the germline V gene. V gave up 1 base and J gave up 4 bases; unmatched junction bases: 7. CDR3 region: CASSVTELAVYEQYF. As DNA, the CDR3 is TGTGCCAGCAGCGTAACGGAACTAGCGGTGTACGAGCAGTACTTC.

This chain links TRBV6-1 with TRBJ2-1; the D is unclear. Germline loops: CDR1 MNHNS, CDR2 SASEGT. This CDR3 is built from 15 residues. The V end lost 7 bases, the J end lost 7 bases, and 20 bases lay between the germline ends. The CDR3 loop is CASMYDRPAGNEQFF. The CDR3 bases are TGTGCCAGCATGTATGACCGACCAGCAGGAAATGAGCAGTTCTTC.